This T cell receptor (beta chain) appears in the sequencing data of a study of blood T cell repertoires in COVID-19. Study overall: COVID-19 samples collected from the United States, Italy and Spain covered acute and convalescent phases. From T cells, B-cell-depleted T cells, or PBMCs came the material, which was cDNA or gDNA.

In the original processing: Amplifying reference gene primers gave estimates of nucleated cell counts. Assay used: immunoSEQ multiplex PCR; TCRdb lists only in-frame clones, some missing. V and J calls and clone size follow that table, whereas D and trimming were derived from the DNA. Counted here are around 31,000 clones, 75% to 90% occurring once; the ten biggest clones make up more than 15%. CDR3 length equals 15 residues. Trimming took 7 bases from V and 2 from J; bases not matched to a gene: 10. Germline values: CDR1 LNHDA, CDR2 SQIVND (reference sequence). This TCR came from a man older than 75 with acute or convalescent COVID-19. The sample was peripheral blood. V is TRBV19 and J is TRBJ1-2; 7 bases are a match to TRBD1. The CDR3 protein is CASTRRQGENYGYTF. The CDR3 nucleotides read TGTGCCAGTACCCGACGGCAGGGGGAAAACTATGGCTACACCTTC.